The entry below gives a single TCR beta chain sequence along with its context. Clones were read by immunoSEQ multiplex PCR, and TCRdb kept only the in-frame ones, dropping some. The sample holds millions of clones, about 94% seen once. The data originate from a study of shared clonotypes between healthy human individuals. CD45RO-negative, CCR7-positively selected cells formed the naive CD8 fraction, excluding terminally differentiated effector memory CD45RA+ cells. The V segment lost 0 bases and the J segment 5 bases; nucleotides outside the gene matches: 9. Germline V gene sequence: CDR1 SGHRS, CDR2 YFSETQ. CDR3 size: 17 residues.

The TCR comes from a man between 18 and 29 years old in good health. J is TRBJ2-7 and V is TRBV5-1; 12 positions agree with TRBD1. Sequencing used naive CD8+ T cells sorted from blood. DNA of the CDR3: TGCGCCAGCAGCTTGGAGTCTGCGGGACAGGGGGCCCACGAGCAGTACTTC. Protein sequence: CASSLESAGQGAHEQYF.